The 24 T cell receptor beta chains below were found in one sample sequenced in a study of T cell changes during pregnancy in multiple sclerosis (dated by TCRdb to the late 2010s). Libraries were made using the immunoSEQ multiplex PCR assay. TCRdb's version of the immuneACCESS table is confined to in-frame rearrangements and falls short of the full clone set. An unresolved V gene accounts for under half of the shortfall where checked; the remainder is of unknown origin. Here the sample has roughly 74,000 clones; 70% to 90% occur a single time. The ten largest clones add up to over 3% of the sample. Specimen: peripheral blood, collected before pregnancy. These receptors originate from a female donor with multiple sclerosis, enrolled in a pregnancy study.

The CDR3 is CASSGVTTNEKLFF. CDR3 DNA: TGTGCCTCGTCGGGGGTGACAACTAATGAAAAACTGTTTTTT. The chain is built from TRBV2 and TRBJ1-4; a possible D gene is TRBD1 (5 bases). Germline values: CDR1 SNHLY, CDR2 FYNNEI. Between the trimmed V and J ends, which lost 11 bases and 0 bases, there was a span of 13 bases. The CDR3 is made up of 14 amino acids.

The V and J genes are TRBV6-5 and TRBJ1-2; TRBD1 aligns across 9 bases. The germline gives CDR1 MNHEY, CDR2 SVGAGI. V gave up 6 bases and J gave up 4 bases; unmatched junction bases: 0. The CDR3 contains 12 residues. The CDR3 is CASRTGGYGYTF. CDR3 nucleotides: TGTGCCAGCAGGACAGGGGGCTATGGCTACACCTTC.

The chain recombines TRBV6-1 with TRBJ1-5; no clear D gene. V was trimmed by 8 bases and J by 1 base, leaving 15 bases between them. This CDR3 spans 15 amino acids. Germline V gene lookup returns CDR1 MNHNS and CDR2 SASEGT. The CDR3: CASRPGRFSNQPQHF. CDR3 in DNA: TGTGCCAGCCGTCCCGGGAGATTCAGCAATCAGCCCCAGCATTTT.

The genes are TRBV7-9 and TRBJ1-1, with D perhaps matching TRBD1 (6 bases). Germline V CDR1 and CDR2: SEHNR, FQNEAQ (reference sequence). This CDR3 is built from 13 residues. V was shortened by 2 bases and J by 7 bases, with 11 bases between the two germline ends. The CDR3 bases are TGTGCCAGCAGCTTACTTTTGACAGGTGAAGCTTTCTTT. Protein sequence: CASSLLLTGEAFF.

V usage is TRBV14 and J usage is TRBJ2-7; TRBD1 matches at 8 bases. This CDR3 comprises 14 residues. Germline CDR1 is SGHDN and CDR2 is FVKESK. The trim removed 4 bases at V and 2 bases at J, leaving 4 bases unmatched. The CDR3 DNA is TGTGCCAGCAGCCTGGGACAGGCAACCTACGAGCAGTACTTC. Amino acid sequence: CASSLGQATYEQYF. Filled out from reference TRBV14 and TRBJ2-7, the complete variable domain reads EAGVTQFPSHSVIEKGQTVTLRCDPISGHDNLYWYRRVMGKEIKFLLHFVKESKQDESGMPNNRFLAERTGGTYSTLKVQPAELEDSGVYFCASSLGQATYEQYFGPGTRLTVT.

The V call is TRBV4-2, the J call TRBJ2-7; D gene uncertain. The CDR3 has 14 residues. Per germline, CDR1 LGHNA and CDR2 YNFKEQ. V was clipped by 1 base and J by 5 bases, with 12 bases between them. CDR3 sequence: CASSQARLLDEQYF. CDR3 nucleotide sequence: TGTGCCAGCAGCCAAGCCAGGTTGCTCGACGAGCAGTACTTC.

The V gene is TRBV5-4, the J gene TRBJ2-7; TRBD2 aligns across 12 bases. In germline, CDR1 is SGHNT, CDR2 YYREEE (reference sequence). V lost 0 bases to trimming and J lost 4 bases; unmatched junction nucleotides: 2. CDR3 length: 15 residues. As DNA, the CDR3 is TGTGCCAGCAGCTTGGGCACTAGCGGGAGGTACGAGCAGTACTTC. It translates to CASSLGTSGRYEQYF. Variable domain in full (rest from reference TRBV5-4 and TRBJ2-7): ETGVTQSPTHLIKTRGQQVTLRCSSQSGHNTVSWYQQALGQGPQFIFQYYREEENGRGNFPPRFSGLQFPNYSSELNVNALELDDSALYLCASSLGTSGRYEQYFGPGTRLTVT.

V and J are TRBV5-6 and TRBJ1-1; TRBD1 is a possible D gene (6 bases). The CDR3 has 14 amino acids. Germline CDR1 reads SGHDT; CDR2 reads YYEEEE. V lost 4 bases and J lost 0, with 10 bases in between. CDR3 sequence: CASSVDRLNTEAFF. As DNA, the CDR3 is TGTGCCAGCAGCGTTGACAGGTTGAACACTGAAGCTTTCTTT.

The chain uses TRBV28 and TRBJ2-1; unclear D gene. The CDR3 totals 12 residues. Germline CDR1 and CDR2: MDHEN and SYDVKM. With 2 bases removed from V and 5 bases from J, the gap between germline ends came to 4 bases. CDR3 region: CASSLTDNEQFF. DNA of the CDR3: TGTGCCAGCAGTTTAACAGACAATGAGCAGTTCTTC.

The chain couples TRBV19 to TRBJ1-6; 11 bases fit TRBD1. V trimming: 7 bases; J trimming: 8 bases; junction bases outside the gene matches: 13. This CDR3 contains 17 residues. Germline V gives CDR1 LNHDA, CDR2 SQIVND (reference sequence). The DNA of the CDR3 is TGTGCCAGTACCCTTAAAACCGGGACAGGGGGATATTCACCCCTCCACTTT. Protein sequence: CASTLKTGTGGYSPLHF. The full variable domain, with the rest looked up from reference TRBV19 and TRBJ1-6, is DGGITQSPKYLFRKEGQNVTLSCEQNLNHDAMYWYRQDPGQGLRLIYYSQIVNDFQKGDIAEGYSVSREKKESFPLTVTSAQKNPTAFYLCASTLKTGTGGYSPLHFGNGTRLTVT.

The rearrangement uses TRBV6-1 and TRBJ1-2; 8 nucleotides line up with TRBD1. Germline V gene lookup returns CDR1 MNHNS and CDR2 SASEGT. This CDR3 region has 16 residues. After removal of 3 bases from V and 4 bases from J, the junction contained 10 bases not matched to a gene. CDR3 in amino acids: CASSERPGTGIYGYTF. The DNA of the CDR3 is TGTGCCAGCAGTGAGAGGCCCGGGACAGGCATCTATGGCTACACCTTC.

This clone has more than one count but fewer than ten. The chain combines TRBV19 with TRBJ1-6; tentatively, D is TRBD1 (5 bases). This CDR3 is built from 16 residues. Trimming stripped 3 bases from V and 7 bases from J, with 16 bases between. Germline V gives CDR1 LNHDA, CDR2 SQIVND (reference sequence). CDR3 bases: TGTGCCAGTAGTATCGGAGGTCTTGGGGGGAATTCACCCCTCCACTTT. Protein: CASSIGGLGGNSPLHF.

The chain links TRBV5-6 to TRBJ1-4; 8 bases agree with TRBD1. The CDR3 consists of 15 residues. The germline V gene encodes CDR1 SGHDT and CDR2 YYEEEE. V dropped 3 bases and J dropped 4; count of bases not matched to a gene: 5. As DNA, the CDR3 is TGTGCCAGCAGCTGGGGGACAGGCCTTAATGAAAAACTGTTTTTT. Amino acid sequence: CASSWGTGLNEKLFF.

V and J are TRBV11-3 and TRBJ1-3; D is undetermined. CDR1 and CDR2 (germline): SGHNT, YENEEA. V lost 1 base, J lost 4 bases, and 8 bases lay in between. This CDR3 has 14 amino acids. CDR3 protein: CASSLGRGGNTIYF. CDR3 nucleotides: TGTGCCAGCAGCTTAGGCCGGGGAGGAAACACCATATATTTT.

A single count supports this clone. The chain has TRBV25-1 and TRBJ1-1; D is perhaps TRBD1 (5 bases). With 3 bases removed from V and 5 bases from J, the gap between germline ends came to 10 bases. This CDR3 spans 13 amino acids. The germline gives CDR1 MGHDK, CDR2 SYGVNS. CDR3 coding DNA: TGTGCCAGCAGTGAGCAGGGCGTAACTGAAGCTTTCTTT. Residues: CASSEQGVTEAFF.

Only one count was recorded for this clone. The chain carries TRBV19 and TRBJ2-7, with D possibly matching TRBD2 (5 bases). Looked up from germline, CDR1 is LNHDA and CDR2 is SQIVND (reference sequence). The V end was cut by 2 bases, the J end by 3 bases, with 11 bases between. This CDR3 region has 14 residues. CDR3 loop: CASSITGIGYEQYF. In DNA form, the CDR3 reads TGTGCCAGTAGTATAACGGGGATAGGCTACGAGCAGTACTTC.

The chain employs TRBV7-6 and TRBJ2-3, with 10 positions matching TRBD2. The CDR3 is 14 amino acids. The junction had 10 bases not matched to a gene; V was cut back by 2 bases and J by 14 bases. Germline-derived CDR1 and CDR2 are SGHVS and FNYEAQ. In DNA, the CDR3 is TGTGCCAGCAGCTTATTGGCTAGCGGGGGTCCGGGGTATTTT. Translated, it gives CASSLLASGGPGYF.

The chain combines TRBV7-2 with TRBJ1-2; TRBD1 is a possible D gene (6 bases). Trimming pared 6 bases from V and 6 bases from J, leaving 17 bases between. Germline V lookup: CDR1 SGHTA, CDR2 FQGNSA. The length of the CDR3 is 14 residues. DNA of the CDR3: TGTGCCAGCAGATTCAGAGCAGGGGAGAATGGCTACACCTTC. Residues: CASRFRAGENGYTF. The full variable domain, its missing parts supplied by reference TRBV7-2 and TRBJ1-2, is GAGVSQSPSNKVTEKGKDVELRCDPISGHTALYWYRQSLGQGLEFLIYFQGNSAPDKSGLPSDRFSAERTGGSVSTLTIQRTQQEDSAVYLCASRFRAGENGYTFGSGTRLTVV.

J is TRBJ1-1 and V is TRBV4-2; 10 nucleotides agree with TRBD1. After removal of 3 bases from V and 8 bases from J, the junction contained 6 bases not matched to a gene. The CDR3 sequence is 14 residues long. Germline CDR1 and CDR2: LGHNA and YNFKEQ. The CDR3 reads CASSQVGQGREAFF. CDR3 sequence (DNA): TGTGCCAGCAGCCAGGTGGGACAGGGGAGAGAAGCTTTCTTT.

The J gene is TRBJ2-3, the V gene TRBV6-1; 11 bases map to TRBD2. Trimming took 3 bases from V and 1 from J; bases not matched to a gene: 3. From germline, CDR1 is MNHNS and CDR2 SASEGT. The CDR3 contains 16 residues. The CDR3 spells CASSEQLAGGTDTQYF. The DNA for the CDR3 is TGTGCCAGCAGTGAGCAACTAGCGGGAGGCACAGATACGCAGTATTTT.

This chain joins TRBV7-9 and TRBJ2-7; TRBD1 might be the D (6 bases). Germline values: CDR1 SEHNR, CDR2 FQNEAQ (reference sequence). This CDR3 is built from 12 residues. The V gene lost 4 bases and the J gene lost 6 bases, with 10 bases spanning the gap. CDR3 amino acids: CASSSRGGEQYF. In DNA form, the CDR3 reads TGTGCCAGCAGCTCCAGGGGCGGCGAGCAGTACTTC. The variable domain in full, completed from reference TRBV7-9 and TRBJ2-7, reads DTGVSQNPRHKITKRGQNVTFRCDPISEHNRLYWYRQTLGQGPEFLTYFQNEAQLEKSRLLSDRFSAERPKGSFSTLEIQRTEQGDSAMYLCASSSRGGEQYFGPGTRLTVT.

The J gene is TRBJ2-5, the V gene TRBV11-2; 8 positions agree with TRBD2. The CDR3 runs to 15 residues. V shed 1 base and J 5 bases; nucleotides not matched to a gene: 6. Looked up from germline, CDR1 is SGHAT and CDR2 is FQNNGV. CDR3 protein: CASSLGGGLQETQYF. CDR3 nucleotide sequence: TGTGCCAGCAGCTTAGGCGGGGGGCTCCAGGAGACCCAGTACTTC.

The chain joins TRBV5-8 to TRBJ2-7, with 7 bases matching TRBD1. Losses at the gene ends were 4 bases for V and 5 bases for J; bases not matched to a gene: 18. Germline values: CDR1 SGHTS, CDR2 YDEGEE. The CDR3 runs to 17 residues. The DNA for the CDR3 is TGTGCCAGCAGCGTTCAGTTGAGGGGGCAGGGCTCTGACGAGCAGTACTTC. As protein: CASSVQLRGQGSDEQYF.

This clone has only one observation. The rearrangement links TRBV6-4 to TRBJ1-6; 8 bases fit TRBD1. CDR3 length equals 15 residues. Trimming at V came to 2 bases and at J to 6 bases, leaving 3 bases not matched to a gene. The V gene's germline CDR1 is MRHNA and CDR2 SNTAGT. The CDR3 region has the DNA TGTGCCAGCAGTGACGGACAGGGTGGTAATTCACCCCTCCACTTT. Protein product: CASSDGQGGNSPLHF.